This T cell receptor (beta chain) was profiled in a study of blood T cell repertoires in COVID-19 (TCRdb year 2020). Regarding the complete study: Samples from collaborators originated in the United States, Italy and Spain and spanned both the acute and convalescent phases of COVID-19. The prospective study material was composed of cDNA or gDNA derived from T cells, B-cell-depleted T cells, or PBMCs. A freely available public database, intended as a resource for researchers studying the immune response to SARS-CoV-2, is where the repertoires were released. Where available, HLA class I and class II types were taken from metadata supplied by the sample provider and were not determined by assay-based typing. The dataset comprised deeply sampled blood TCRbeta repertoires from subjects exposed to, actively infected with, or recovered from COVID-19. The samples were drawn from two sources: the first 160 participants of the ongoing ImmuneRACE study, and 1,000 to 1,500 subjects contributed by 6 global collaborators. The sample metadata nearly always contained a de-identified subject ID, COVID-19 status, age in years and sex.

TCRbeta CDR3 regions were amplified from genomic DNA by means of the immunoSEQ Assay, a bias-controlled multiplex PCR. In the source study's methods: The number of nucleated cells in each sample was estimated by amplification of reference gene primers within the assay. Sequence reads were collapsed and filtered to measure the absolute abundance of every unique TCRbeta CDR3 rearrangement. Productive Simpson clonality was computed per sample as the square root of Simpson's diversity index over productive rearrangements. TCRdb's version of the immuneACCESS table is confined to in-frame rearrangements and falls short of the full clone set. An unresolved V gene accounts for under half of the shortfall where checked; the remainder is of unknown origin. V, J and clone size derive from that table, while D and trimming were established from the DNA sequence. Within this sample are about 210,000 clones, with 81% of them counted one time only. 8.5% to 10% of the sample goes to the ten largest clones.

From cysteine to phenylalanine, the CDR3 is 14 amino acids long. Kept here is only the CDR3 DNA, which spans 42 bases and is read in frame from base 1. Taken from the germline V gene (reference sequence), the CDR1 and CDR2 loops are MNHEY and SMNVEV. Trimming costs V 6 bases and J 8 bases, and their ends lie 19 bases apart. Participants in the prospective study were enrolled through a virtual design, were aged 18 to 89 years, and lived in 24 United States geographic areas. In the prospective study, cohorts were assigned on the basis of participant-reported clinical history obtained from a screening survey and a study questionnaire. In the prospective study, whole blood, serum and a nasopharyngeal or oropharyngeal swab were collected from each participant by mobile phlebotomists. Over a roughly 2-month period, participants in the prospective study had the option of providing additional blood draws and questionnaires. Blood samples from the prospective study were shipped frozen or at room temperature prior to DNA extraction.

What the research found in general, with its limitations: The quantity of clinical and demographic metadata differed by source and by participant and was supplied without curation.

With regard to this clone: The antigen it recognizes is unknown. Base qualities are not recorded, but no much larger clone differs from it by a single base.

The rearrangement joined TRBV27 to TRBJ1-2; TRBD1 could be the D gene, as 6 bases match. Sample: PBMCs or T cells enriched from blood (not recorded which). This TCR was recovered from a woman aged 50 to 65 with acute COVID-19. The base sequence is TGTGCCAGCAGCCGTATAGGGGGTTCCCAAGGCTACACCTTC. It translates as CASSRIGGSQGYTF.